This TCR beta chain was captured in a study of blood T cell repertoires in COVID-19 (dated by TCRdb to about 2020). Looking at the study overall: Samples from collaborators originated in the United States, Italy and Spain and spanned both the acute and convalescent phases of COVID-19. The material from the prospective study consisted of cDNA or gDNA derived from T cells, B-cell-depleted T cells, or PBMCs. Subjects who had been exposed to COVID-19, were actively infected with it, or had recovered from it provided the deeply sampled blood TCRbeta repertoires that made up the dataset. The repertoires were made available in a free public database intended to serve as a resource for research on the immune response to SARS-CoV-2. Samples came from the ongoing ImmuneRACE study (first 160 participants) plus 1,254 subjects from 6 global collaborators. Nearly every sample came with metadata listing a de-identified subject ID, COVID-19 status, age in years and sex. Where available, HLA class I and class II types were taken from metadata supplied by the sample provider and were not determined by assay-based typing.

As concerns this clone: This clone's antigen is unknown. It has no much larger one-base neighbor in the sample; base qualities were not kept.

Reading from cysteine to phenylalanine, the CDR3 counts 15 amino acids. Just the 45-base CDR3 DNA is kept, in frame starting at base 1. As encoded in the germline V gene (reference sequence), CDR1 is LGHDT while CDR2 is YNNKEL. Trimmed from V: 2 bases; trimmed from J: 3 bases; junction bases lacking a gene match: 6. What the study reported, not specific to this receptor: Clinical and demographic metadata were provided uncurated, with the amount varying by source and participant.

In the prospective study, participants were 18 to 89 years old, resided in under 30 geographic areas of the United States, and were enrolled through a virtual design. To assign participants to cohorts, the prospective study relied on clinical history that participants themselves reported in a screening survey and a study questionnaire. In the prospective study, mobile phlebotomists collected whole blood, serum and a nasopharyngeal or oropharyngeal swab from each participant. Prospective study participants could optionally give additional blood draws and questionnaires over a roughly 2-month period. Prospective study blood samples were shipped either frozen or at room temperature before DNA extraction. The immunoSEQ Assay, a bias-controlled multiplex PCR, was used to amplify TCRbeta CDR3 regions from genomic DNA. For the original study's pipeline: Nucleated cell counts per sample were estimated from amplification of reference gene primers within the assay. To quantify the absolute abundance of each unique TCRbeta CDR3 rearrangement, sequence reads were collapsed and filtered. For each sample, productive Simpson clonality was calculated as the square root of Simpson's diversity index across productive rearrangements. The source is immuneACCESS, and TCRdb retained only in-frame sequences with V and J called. Part of the clones is not carried over; for the studies checked, unresolved V genes explain less than half of this, and the remainder is unexplained. V, J and clone size reflect that table, while D and trimming were determined from the DNA. For this sample the table gives about 340,000 clones, of which around 85% were detected only once. Roughly 4.2% of the sample is in the top ten clones.

Sequencing was performed on PBMCs or T cells enriched from blood (not recorded which). The receptor was isolated from a middle-aged woman with acute COVID-19. This chain is built from TRBV3-1 (or the pseudogene TRBV3-2) and TRBJ1-1; 7 of the junction bases match TRBD1. The nucleotides are TGTGCCAGCAGCCAACCGACAGGGACGTACACTGAAGCTTTCTTT. Its protein is CASSQPTGTYTEAFF.